Following are 24 T cell receptor beta chains from one sample sequenced in a study of shared T cell receptors in the human thymus. Libraries were prepared by immunoSEQ multiplex PCR; TCRdb keeps only in-frame clonotypes and omits some of them. Of just under 550,000 clones in the sample, 75% to 80% were seen once. These data are also associated with another study on human thymus T cells.

The sample comprised thymocytes. Receptor source: a boy younger than two with a congenital heart defect.

This sequence joins TRBV5-1 and TRBJ2-5; TRBD2 matches at 10 bases. CDR1 is SGHRS, CDR2 YFSETQ, per germline. V lost 1 base and J lost 5; bases outside the gene matches: 8. The CDR3 sequence is 16 residues long. CDR3: CASSLSASGRGETQYF. CDR3 sequence (DNA): TGCGCCAGCAGCTTGTCTGCTAGCGGGAGAGGCGAGACCCAGTACTTC.

The rearrangement links TRBV14 to TRBJ1-2; D might be TRBD1 (5 bases). Germline CDR1 SGHDN, CDR2 FVKESK. The CDR3 spans 15 residues. The germline V and J ends were trimmed by 0 bases and 8 bases, with 16 bases remaining between them. The CDR3 loop is CASSQDWGSGEGYTF. Written as DNA, the CDR3 is TGTGCCAGCAGCCAAGATTGGGGATCGGGGGAGGGCTACACCTTC.

The V call is TRBV19, the J call TRBJ2-1; 12 nucleotides agree with TRBD1. The CDR3 extends over 18 amino acids. The V gene's germline CDR1 is LNHDA and CDR2 SQIVND (reference sequence). The ends lost 4 bases at V and 1 base at J; junction bases unmatched: 8. In nucleotides, the CDR3 is TGTGCCAGTAGTACCCGGGACAGGGGGCCAAAGTCCTACAATGAGCAGTTCTTC. It encodes CASSTRDRGPKSYNEQFF.

The chain is built from TRBV7-2 and TRBJ2-7, with 8 bases identical to TRBD1. CDR1 is SGHTA and CDR2 is FQGNSA in the germline V gene. CDR3 length equals 14 residues. Unmatched junction bases numbered 9, after V lost 6 bases and J lost 5 bases. DNA for the CDR3: TGTGCCAGCAGTCCTAAGGACAGGGTCGACGAGCAGTACTTC. Translated: CASSPKDRVDEQYF.

V is TRBV6-7 and J is TRBJ2-7, with D unresolved. TRBV6-7 is reported as an ORF; its role is uncertain. The CDR3 runs 12 residues. The V gene lost 6 bases and the J gene lost 0 bases, with 6 bases spanning the gap. CDR3 loop: CASRSSSYEQYF. The CDR3 DNA sequence: TGTGCCAGCAGAAGTAGCTCCTACGAGCAGTACTTC.

CDR3 sequence (DNA): TGCGCCAGCAGCCAAGACCCCGCGGGACGCGAGCAGTACTTC. This encodes CASSQDPAGREQYF. This chain uses TRBV4-3 with TRBJ2-7; TRBD2 is a possible D gene (6 bases). V was shortened by 0 bases and J by 6 bases, with 12 bases between the two germline ends. CDR1 LGHNA and CDR2 YSLEER come from the germline V gene. CDR3 length: 14 amino acids.

This chain links TRBV11-3 with TRBJ2-1, with D possibly being TRBD2 (7 bases). The CDR3 has 14 residues. V was cut by 4 bases and J by 10 bases, with 17 bases left in between. The germline CDR1 and CDR2 sequences are SGHNT and YENEEA. DNA of the CDR3: TGTGCCAGCAGCTCAACCGAGTGGGGGGGCGAGCAGTTCTTC. It codes for CASSSTEWGGEQFF.

This rearrangement joins TRBV27 to TRBJ2-7; weak D call: TRBD1 (6 bases). V was clipped by 0 bases and J by 7 bases, with 19 bases between them. The CDR3 is 16 amino acids. Germline CDR1 reads MNHEY; CDR2 reads SMNVEV (reference sequence). The CDR3 nucleotides read TGTGCCAGCAGTTTATCGGGGACACCCCGGGACGGGGAGCAGTACTTC. It codes for CASSLSGTPRDGEQYF.

The V gene is TRBV5-1, the J gene TRBJ1-1, with 9 positions matching TRBD1. The junction had 5 bases not matched to a gene; V was cut back by 0 bases and J by 5 bases. CDR1 and CDR2 from the germline V gene are SGHRS and YFSETQ. This CDR3 has 15 residues. This chain's CDR3 is CASSLDRGLETEAFF. The CDR3 DNA follows: TGCGCCAGCAGCTTGGACAGGGGGCTCGAAACTGAAGCTTTCTTT.

This chain connects TRBV5-4 to TRBJ1-1; maybe TRBD1 (5 bases). Between the trimmed V and J ends, which lost 2 bases and 1 base, there was a span of 12 bases. The CDR3 is 15 residues long. Per germline, CDR1 SGHNT and CDR2 YYREEE (reference sequence). CDR3 sequence: CASSFSTERNTEAFF. In DNA, the CDR3 is TGTGCCAGCAGCTTCTCGACAGAGAGGAACACTGAAGCTTTCTTT.

The chain links TRBV6-5 to TRBJ1-2; no firm D call. Germline V gene lookup returns CDR1 MNHEY and CDR2 SVGAGI. V lost 2 bases to trimming and J lost 3 bases, with 16 bases between them. This CDR3 spans 16 amino acids. The CDR3 DNA reads TGTGCCAGCAGTTACAGATGGCCCAACGCTCACTATGGCTACACCTTC. Its protein product is CASSYRWPNAHYGYTF.

The chain joins TRBV28 to TRBJ2-7; 7 bases agree with TRBD1. Trimming took 5 bases from V and 3 from J; bases not matched to a gene: 19. The germline gives CDR1 MDHEN, CDR2 SYDVKM. CDR3 length: 18 residues. The CDR3 here is CASSPPKLSAQGFYEQYF. The CDR3 nucleotides are TGTGCCAGCAGTCCACCAAAACTCTCGGCACAGGGGTTCTACGAGCAGTACTTC.

The V and J genes are TRBV7-2 and TRBJ2-1, with 14 bases lining up with TRBD2. Germline assignment: CDR1 SGHTA and CDR2 FQGNSA. CDR3 length: 19 amino acids. Trimming took 5 bases from V and 0 from J; bases not matched to a gene: 9. DNA for the CDR3: TGTGCCAGCAGCCCTACCGGGACTAGCGGGGGAAGCTCCTACAATGAGCAGTTCTTC. The encoded protein is CASSPTGTSGGSSYNEQFF.

This sequence joins TRBV27 and TRBJ1-4; the match to TRBD1 covers 9 bases. CDR3 length: 14 residues. Germline CDR1 reads MNHEY; CDR2 reads SMNVEV (reference sequence). V was pared by 8 bases and J by 7 bases, with 8 bases of the junction left unmatched. This CDR3 reads CASRRDREGEKLFF. The CDR3 bases are TGTGCCAGCCGAAGGGACAGGGAGGGTGAAAAACTGTTTTTT.

The J gene is TRBJ2-5, the V gene TRBV5-6; TRBD1 matches 11 bases. There are 15 residues in the CDR3. The V gene end was trimmed by 2 bases and the J gene end by 5 bases; junction bases not matched to a gene: 5. Germline V gene data show CDR1 as SGHDT and CDR2 as YYEEEE. CDR3 residues: CASSFRTGGAETQYF. The CDR3 nucleotides read TGTGCCAGCAGCTTCCGGACAGGGGGCGCGGAGACCCAGTACTTC.

The rearrangement links TRBV28 to TRBJ2-1; TRBD2 matches 9 bases. Germline CDR1 is MDHEN and CDR2 is SYDVKM. Unmatched junction bases numbered 7, after V lost 3 bases and J lost 4 bases. This CDR3 spans 16 amino acids. DNA for the CDR3: TGTGCCAGCAGTTTCGCTGTGCTAGCGGGATACAATGAGCAGTTCTTC. Translation: CASSFAVLAGYNEQFF.

This clone was detected once. The rearrangement links TRBV12-5 to TRBJ2-3; D might be TRBD2 (5 bases). Germline V gene data show CDR1 as LGHNT and CDR2 as FRNRAP. The germline V and J ends were trimmed by 3 bases and 1 base, with 32 bases remaining between them. CDR3 length: 22 amino acids. The CDR3 loop reads CASGFPGWRPGPGEKGTDTQYF. In DNA form, the CDR3 reads TGTGCTAGTGGTTTCCCGGGGTGGCGGCCGGGCCCAGGCGAGAAAGGCACAGATACGCAGTATTTT.

This clone appeared a single time. The CDR3 protein is CASKGAKNIQYF. The CDR3 nucleotides are TGTGCCAGCAAGGGGGCCAAAAACATTCAGTACTTC. V and J are TRBV2 and TRBJ2-4; possible D gene TRBD1, 5 bases. The CDR3 is made up of 12 amino acids. V was pared by 7 bases and J by 1 base, with 5 bases between. Per germline, CDR1 SNHLY and CDR2 FYNNEI.

This clone appeared a single time. The V gene is TRBV12-5, the J gene TRBJ2-5; no reliable D call. Per the germline V gene, CDR1 is LGHNT and CDR2 is FRNRAP. The V gene lost 3 bases and the J gene lost 2 bases, with 13 bases spanning the gap. The CDR3 extends over 15 amino acids. In nucleotides, the CDR3 is TGTGCTAGTGGTTTCGGTCTCTACCCTCAAGAGACCCAGTACTTC. Encoded protein: CASGFGLYPQETQYF. The full variable domain, in which reference TRBV12-5 and TRBJ2-5 provide the parts outside the CDR3, is DARVTQTPRHKVTEMGQEVTMRCQPILGHNTVFWYRQTMMQGLELLAYFRNRAPLDDSGMPKDRFSAEMPDATLATLKIQPSEPRDSAVYFCASGFGLYPQETQYFGPGTRLLVL.

This clone showed up just a few times. This chain connects TRBV18 to TRBJ1-4; D is ambiguous. CDR1 is KGHSH and CDR2 is LQKENI in the germline V gene. CDR3 length: 16 residues. V lost 9 bases and J 6 bases, leaving 23 bases between the germline ends. CDR3 coding DNA: TGTGCCAGTTCCAACAACGGGAATAGAAGTGATGAAAAACTGTTTTTT. It is translated as CASSNNGNRSDEKLFF.

The chain uses TRBV11-1 and TRBJ2-1; 7 nucleotides align to TRBD2. Germline assignment: CDR1 SGHAT and CDR2 FQDESV (reference sequence). Losses at the gene ends were 5 bases for V and 3 bases for J; bases not matched to a gene: 13. This CDR3 is built from 17 residues. The CDR3 loop reads CASSRPLGEGNYNEQFF. CDR3 bases: TGTGCCAGCAGCCGTCCTCTAGGGGAGGGGAACTACAATGAGCAGTTCTTC.

This sequence joins TRBV27 and TRBJ1-1; no clear D. The CDR3 totals 17 residues. Germline V gives CDR1 MNHEY, CDR2 SMNVEV (reference sequence). Trimming took off 5 bases at V and 3 bases at J, with 22 bases between the two ends. The CDR3 is CASSHIPRVTRDTEAFF. CDR3 bases: TGTGCCAGCAGTCACATCCCGCGGGTCACGAGGGACACTGAAGCTTTCTTT.

This clone appeared once. The rearrangement links TRBV28 to TRBJ2-7; 10 bases line up with TRBD2. The V gene end was trimmed by 3 bases and the J gene end by 0 bases; junction bases not matched to a gene: 8. Germline V lookup: CDR1 MDHEN, CDR2 SYDVKM. This CDR3 comprises 17 residues. The CDR3 sequence: CASSFPQRGGYSYEQYF. The CDR3 nucleotides read TGTGCCAGCAGTTTCCCCCAGCGGGGGGGGTACTCCTACGAGCAGTACTTC.

The rearrangement uses TRBV28 and TRBJ1-6, with D possibly matching TRBD1 (6 bases). V was pared by 4 bases and J by 8 bases, with 18 bases between. This CDR3 is 16 amino acids long. Germline values: CDR1 MDHEN, CDR2 SYDVKM. CDR3 protein: CASSSLNRALDSPLHF. DNA for the CDR3: TGTGCCAGCAGTTCCCTCAACAGGGCCTTAGATTCACCCCTCCACTTT.